The clone carrying this T cell receptor beta chain has a count of ten or more. Its antigen remains unknown. The data stem from a study of neurological immune-mediated disorders. Time point indicated: longitudinal time-point 2. The authors made cDNA by 5'RACE with 10-nucleotide random UMIs. Over 170 million TCR-beta sequences from 15-18 subjects came out of each sequencing run. Each CDR3 protein is one row after TCRdb ran MiXCR on the 5' RACE reads. The sample gives approximately 31,000 distinct CDR3 sequences, less than 15% of which show up once; roughly 2.2% is in the top ten. The germline V gene encodes CDR1 SGHDT and CDR2 YYEEEE. The CDR3 consists of 16 residues. Trimming took 4 bases from V and 1 from J, leaving 18 bases between them. Study-level points and caveats: The most TCR clonal expansion was seen in HTLV-1-associated myelopathy, and the least was seen in multiple sclerosis, which fell below healthy controls.

This sequence was found in a woman aged 40-49 years in good health. Input material: PBMCs. The chain links TRBV5-6 to TRBJ2-7; D perhaps matches TRBD1 (6 bases). The CDR3 DNA sequence: TGTGCCAGCAGCAGATCGGGACACCCGCAGTCCTACGAGCAGTACTTC. It yields the protein CASSRSGHPQSYEQYF. Supplemented by reference TRBV5-6 and TRBJ2-7, the full variable domain reads DAGVTQSPTHLIKTRGQQVTLRCSPKSGHDTVSWYQQALGQGPQFIFQYYEEEERQRGNFPDRFSGHQFPNYSSELNVNALLLGDSALYLCASSRSGHPQSYEQYFGPGTRLTVT.